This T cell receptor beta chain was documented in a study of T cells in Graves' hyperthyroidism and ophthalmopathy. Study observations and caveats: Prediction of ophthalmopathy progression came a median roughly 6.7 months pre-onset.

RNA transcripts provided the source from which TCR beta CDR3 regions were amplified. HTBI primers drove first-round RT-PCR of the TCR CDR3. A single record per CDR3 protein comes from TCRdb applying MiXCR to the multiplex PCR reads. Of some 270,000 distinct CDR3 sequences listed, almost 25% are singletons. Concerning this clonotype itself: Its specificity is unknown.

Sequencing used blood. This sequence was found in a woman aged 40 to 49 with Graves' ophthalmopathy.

The CDR3 bases are TGTGCCAGCAGTTACTCCTGGTGGGAGACCCAGTACTTC. This codes for CASSYSWWETQYF. V gene TRBV6-2 or TRBV6-3 combines with J gene TRBJ2-5, with D uncertain. There are 13 residues in the CDR3. The germline gives CDR1 MNHEY, CDR2 SVGEGT. V was clipped by 0 bases and J by 5 bases, with 7 bases between them.